This T cell receptor beta chain originates from a study of shared clonotypes between healthy human individuals. Study summary: Each donor's CD4 naive and CD4 memory cells filled three plates apiece, CD8 naive two, and CD8 memory one.

Sequencing was at deep level. The data were produced by immunoSEQ multiplex PCR, yet TCRdb's version contains in-frame clones alone and is incomplete. The profile shows about 530,000 clones, roughly 95% of them singletons. General study results and limits: The four-donor shared clonotypes exceeded non-shared clonotypes in generation probability, with non-shared ones scoring lower. Rarefaction curves obtained for sorted subsets showed sequencing incomplete despite large depth.

A note on this clone: Its cognate antigen is unknown.

Trimming cost V 11 bases and J 8 bases; bases outside gene matches: 9. Germline CDR1 MNHNY, CDR2 SVGAGI (reference sequence). The CDR3 sequence is 13 residues long. V gene TRBV6-6 combines with J gene TRBJ2-1; 10 bases fit TRBD2. This TCR was recovered from a woman aged 25 to 45 in good health. Sequencing used naive CD4+ T cells sorted from blood. Subset indicated: CD45RA+ positively selected. The CDR3 DNA sequence: TGTGCCGCGGGCCCTAGCGGGAGCTATGAGCAGTTCTTC. It codes for CAAGPSGSYEQFF.